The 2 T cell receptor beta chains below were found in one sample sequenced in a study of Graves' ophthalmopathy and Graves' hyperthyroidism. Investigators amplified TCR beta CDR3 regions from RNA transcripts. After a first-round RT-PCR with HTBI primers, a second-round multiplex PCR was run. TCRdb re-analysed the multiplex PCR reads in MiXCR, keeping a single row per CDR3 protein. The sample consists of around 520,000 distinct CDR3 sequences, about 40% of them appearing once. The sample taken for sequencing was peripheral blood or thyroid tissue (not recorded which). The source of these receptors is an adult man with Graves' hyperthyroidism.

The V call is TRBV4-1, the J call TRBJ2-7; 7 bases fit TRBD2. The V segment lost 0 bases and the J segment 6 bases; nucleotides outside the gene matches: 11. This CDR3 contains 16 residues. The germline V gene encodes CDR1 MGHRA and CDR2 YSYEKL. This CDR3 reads CASSQDRRGSPREQYF. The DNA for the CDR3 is TGCGCCAGCAGCCAAGATCGACGCGGGAGTCCCCGCGAGCAGTACTTC.

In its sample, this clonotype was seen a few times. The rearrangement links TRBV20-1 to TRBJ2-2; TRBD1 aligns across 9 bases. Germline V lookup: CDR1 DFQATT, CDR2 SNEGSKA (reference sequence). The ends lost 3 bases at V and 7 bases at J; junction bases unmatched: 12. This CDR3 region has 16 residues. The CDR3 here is CSARESGTGSGGELFF. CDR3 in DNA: TGCAGTGCTAGGGAATCCGGGACAGGGAGCGGCGGGGAGCTGTTTTTT.